One sample yielded the 2 T cell receptor beta chains listed below, sequenced in a study of blood T cell repertoires in COVID-19. Profiled with immunoSEQ multiplex PCR; TCRdb holds only in-frame clones, not every one. Among 150,000 to 200,000 clones, around 74% were seen once, and the ten largest hold less than 3%. The sample comprised peripheral blood. These receptors originate from a woman older than 75 with acute or convalescent COVID-19.

The chain employs TRBV11-1 and TRBJ2-7; 7 bases are shared with TRBD1. The length of the CDR3 is 15 residues. Germline V lookup: CDR1 SGHAT, CDR2 FQDESV (reference sequence). J was trimmed by 2 bases and V by 3 bases; bases with no gene match: 7. The chain's CDR3 is CASSFRRDRTYEQYF. CDR3 DNA: TGTGCCAGCAGCTTCCGCAGGGACAGAACCTACGAGCAGTACTTC.

This clone appeared a single time. The rearrangement joins TRBV18 to TRBJ2-1, with D unclear. CDR1 and CDR2 from the germline V gene are KGHSH and LQKENI. Trimming stripped 0 bases from V and 7 bases from J, with 19 bases between. This CDR3 contains 17 residues. The CDR3 loop reads CASSPPYAQVDANEQFF. The CDR3 DNA sequence: TGTGCCAGCTCACCACCGTACGCCCAGGTGGATGCAAATGAGCAGTTCTTC.